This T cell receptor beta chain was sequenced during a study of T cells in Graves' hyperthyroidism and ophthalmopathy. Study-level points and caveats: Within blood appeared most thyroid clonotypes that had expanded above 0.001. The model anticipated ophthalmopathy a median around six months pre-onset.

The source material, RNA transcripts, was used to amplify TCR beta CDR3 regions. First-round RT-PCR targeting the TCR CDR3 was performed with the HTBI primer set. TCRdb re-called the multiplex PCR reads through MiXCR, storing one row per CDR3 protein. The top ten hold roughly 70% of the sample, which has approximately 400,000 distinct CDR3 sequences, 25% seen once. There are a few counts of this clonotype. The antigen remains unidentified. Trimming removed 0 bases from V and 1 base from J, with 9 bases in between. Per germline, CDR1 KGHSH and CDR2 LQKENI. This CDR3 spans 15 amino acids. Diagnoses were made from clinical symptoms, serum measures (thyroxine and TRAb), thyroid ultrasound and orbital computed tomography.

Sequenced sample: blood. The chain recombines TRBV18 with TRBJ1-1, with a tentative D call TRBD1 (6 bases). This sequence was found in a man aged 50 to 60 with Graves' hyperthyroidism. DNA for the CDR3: TGTGCCAGCTCACCACCGAGACAGGCGAACACTGAAGCTTTCTTT. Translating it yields CASSPPRQANTEAFF.